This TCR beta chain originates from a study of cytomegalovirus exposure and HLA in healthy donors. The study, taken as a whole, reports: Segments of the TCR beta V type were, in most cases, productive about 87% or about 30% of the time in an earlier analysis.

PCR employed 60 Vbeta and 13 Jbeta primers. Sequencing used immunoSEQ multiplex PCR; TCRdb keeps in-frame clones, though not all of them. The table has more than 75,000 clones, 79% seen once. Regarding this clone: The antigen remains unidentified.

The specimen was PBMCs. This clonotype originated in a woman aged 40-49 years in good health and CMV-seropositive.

CDR3 coding DNA: TGCGCCAGCAGATCGGACTTTTCCAACACTGAAGCTTTCTTT. Protein sequence: CASRSDFSNTEAFF. J is TRBJ1-1 and V is TRBV5-1; D call uncertain. V shed 5 bases and J shed 2 bases, with 13 bases lying between them. The CDR3 consists of 14 residues. Germline values: CDR1 SGHRS, CDR2 YFSETQ.